Following are 9 T cell receptor beta chains from one sample sequenced in a study of regulatory and conventional T cells in RAG deficiency. Genomic DNA came from blood conventional CD4+ T cells gated CD25-low CD127-high. Method: immunoSEQ multiplex PCR; TCRdb's copy keeps in-frame clones and lacks some. The repertoire has some 21,000 clones, around 95% of them found once; the top ten carry over 1%. This sample also appeared in a second study, on regulatory T cells. That source notes: Amplification used 52 TRBV primers and 13 TRBJ primers.

The sequencing input was CD25- CD4+ T cells sorted from blood. The receptors stem from a human donor in good health.

The chain is built from TRBV19 and TRBJ1-6, with a tentative D call TRBD1 (5 bases). Trimming left V 7 bases short and J 7 bases short, with 20 bases between. Germline V gene data show CDR1 as LNHDA and CDR2 as SQIVND (reference sequence). The CDR3 sequence is 16 residues long. The CDR3 DNA is TGTGCCAGTACTCCACCTCCGGGGGAACTCAATTCACCCCTCCACTTT. Translating it yields CASTPPPGELNSPLHF.

The gene calls are TRBV27 and TRBJ1-1; TRBD1 aligns across 7 bases. The CDR3 contains 13 residues. Germline values: CDR1 MNHEY, CDR2 SMNVEV (reference sequence). J was trimmed by 4 bases and V by 4 bases; bases with no gene match: 3. The CDR3, as DNA: TGTGCCAGCAGTTCCCAGGGGGTCACTGAAGCTTTCTTT. Its translation is CASSSQGVTEAFF.

The chain has TRBV19 and TRBJ1-2, with a weak D call TRBD1 (6 bases). Germline V gene data show CDR1 as LNHDA and CDR2 as SQIVND (reference sequence). Trimming took off 2 bases at V and 2 bases at J, with 9 bases between the two ends. The CDR3 loop spans 14 amino acids. DNA of the CDR3: TGTGCCAGTAGTATAACAGGGTCGAACTATGGCTACACCTTC. Translation: CASSITGSNYGYTF.

V usage is TRBV6-6 and J usage is TRBJ2-7; TRBD2 matches 7 bases. Germline V CDR1 and CDR2: MNHNY, SVGAGI (reference sequence). J lost 3 bases, V lost 7 bases, and 12 bases had no gene match. CDR3 size: 15 residues. The CDR3 nucleotides are TGTGCCAGCACCTACCCCCAGCGGGGAAGCTACGAGCAGTACTTC. Encoded protein: CASTYPQRGSYEQYF.

The chain combines TRBV9 with TRBJ2-1; a possible D gene is TRBD1 (5 bases). Germline V lookup: CDR1 SGDLS, CDR2 YYNGEE. The V and J ends lost 0 bases and 8 bases respectively, with 18 bases between them. This CDR3 is 16 amino acids long. DNA for the CDR3: TGTGCCAGCAGCGTAGGCCCCGGGCAGGGTCCCGATGAGCAGTTCTTC. Translated, it gives CASSVGPGQGPDEQFF.

This chain uses TRBV30 with TRBJ1-2; D is perhaps TRBD1 (5 bases). This CDR3 contains 14 residues. The V and J ends lost 0 bases and 13 bases respectively, with 21 bases between them. CDR1 GTSNPN and CDR2 SVGIG come from the germline V gene (reference sequence). This chain's CDR3 is CAWSVIGVRVWPTF. The CDR3 DNA is TGTGCCTGGAGTGTAATAGGGGTACGCGTATGGCCCACCTTC.

The chain couples TRBV5-8 to TRBJ1-5; possibly TRBD1 for D (5 bases). V dropped 4 bases and J dropped 2 bases, with 22 bases sitting between them. The CDR3 is 18 residues long. Per the germline V gene, CDR1 is SGHTS and CDR2 is YDEGEE. The CDR3 loop is CASSAGTRGWNGNQPQHF. DNA for the CDR3: TGTGCCAGCAGCGCTGGTACCCGGGGGTGGAACGGCAATCAGCCCCAGCATTTT.

The V call is TRBV19, the J call TRBJ2-1; perhaps TRBD2 as D (5 bases). This CDR3 contains 13 residues. Deletions cut 0 bases from V and 12 bases from J, with 12 bases between. Germline loops: CDR1 LNHDA, CDR2 SQIVND (reference sequence). CDR3 residues: CASSIDLGSGQFF. The CDR3 coding sequence is TGTGCCAGTAGTATAGATCTGGGGAGCGGGCAGTTCTTC. Combining the CDR3 with reference TRBV19 and TRBJ2-1 gives the whole variable domain DGGITQSPKYLFRKEGQNVTLSCEQNLNHDAMYWYRQDPGQGLRLIYYSQIVNDFQKGDIAEGYSVSREKKESFPLTVTSAQKNPTAFYLCASSIDLGSGQFFGPGTRLTVL.

The chain is built from TRBV5-6 and TRBJ2-5, with 7 bases aligning to TRBD2. Germline V lookup: CDR1 SGHDT, CDR2 YYEEEE. Trimming took 6 bases from V and 1 from J; bases not matched to a gene: 9. The CDR3 is made up of 15 amino acids. The CDR3, as DNA: TGTGCCAGCACATGGCTGGGGAGGGGCCAAGAGACCCAGTACTTC. The encoded protein is CASTWLGRGQETQYF.